These T cell receptor beta chains were read from a single sample in a study of blood T cell repertoires in COVID-19. Profiled with immunoSEQ multiplex PCR; TCRdb holds only in-frame clones, not every one. Counted here are about 200,000 clones, about 82% occurring once; the ten biggest clones make up 4.5% to 6.5%. Sequences were obtained from PBMCs or T cells enriched from blood (not recorded which). Receptors originate from a man aged 35-49 years with acute COVID-19. Each CDR3 is given with its conserved first and last residue. D genes are given only for firm matches. Not every row has a clone size; where given, it reads once, few, many or a size class.

j_gene | abundance | v_gene | d_gene | CDR3nt | CDR3aa
TRBJ2-3 | NA | TRBV27 | TRBD2 | TGTGCCAGCAGTCGCGGGAGGGCCACAGATACGCAGTATTTT | CASSRGRATDTQYF
TRBJ1-1 | NA | TRBV28 | NA | TGTGCCAGCAGTTCCCCCCTCCTTATAGCGTTAAACACTGAAGCTTTCTTT | CASSSPLLIALNTEAFF
TRBJ1-1 | NA | TRBV4-3 | NA | TGCGCCAGCAGCCAGGCGGGGGCCCACACTGAAGCTTTCTTT | CASSQAGAHTEAFF
TRBJ1-1 | NA | TRBV30 | TRBD1 | TGTGCCTGGGACTACAGGGGAACCACTGAAGCTTTCTTT | CAWDYRGTTEAFF
TRBJ2-1 | NA | TRBV5-1 | NA | TGCGCCAGCAGCTTGGTTGAGCGGGCCCACAATGAGCAGTTCTTC | CASSLVERAHNEQFF
TRBJ1-1 | NA | TRBV19 | NA | TGTGCCAGTAAGGAGAGAGGGGGCACTGAAGCTTTCTTT | CASKERGGTEAFF
TRBJ2-7 | few | TRBV19 | NA | TGTGCCAGTAGTATATTATCCTCGAGCTACGAGCAGTACTTC | CASSILSSSYEQYF
TRBJ2-3 | NA | TRBV24-1 | NA | TGTGCCACCAGTGAGTGGGGCAGCACAGATACGCAGTATTTT | CATSEWGSTDTQYF
TRBJ2-7 | NA | TRBV6-2/TRBV6-3 | NA | TGTGCCAGCAGTACCCCTAGCTGGGGCTACGAGCAGTACTTC | CASSTPSWGYEQYF
TRBJ1-5 | once | TRBV28 | NA | TGTGCCAGCAGTTTAACGGGGGGCGGCAATCAGCCCCAGCATTTT | CASSLTGGGNQPQHF
TRBJ1-2 | NA | TRBV4-2 | TRBD1 | TGTGCCAGCAGCCACCGACAGGGGCCAACGGATGGCTACACCTTC | CASSHRQGPTDGYTF
TRBJ1-1 | NA | TRBV28 | NA | TGTGCCAGCACGAAACCGGACGGGATGAACACTGAAGCTTTCTTT | CASTKPDGMNTEAFF
TRBJ2-3 | NA | TRBV3-1/TRBV3-2 | NA | TGTGCCAGCAGCCACATCGGGAGTGCAGATACGCAGTATTTT | CASSHIGSADTQYF
TRBJ2-2 | NA | TRBV6-5 | NA | TGTGCCAGCAGTAACCGCAGGGAAAACACCGGGGAGCTGTTTTTT | CASSNRRENTGELFF
TRBJ2-1 | NA | TRBV19 | NA | TGTGCCAGTAGTCAGGGCGCATACAATGAGCAGTTCTTC | CASSQGAYNEQFF
TRBJ1-3 | NA | TRBV2 | NA | TGTGCCAGCAGTGCCCTAAGCGGTGGAAACACCATATATTTT | CASSALSGGNTIYF
TRBJ2-2 | NA | TRBV2 | TRBD1 | TGTGCCAGCAGTGTCGGTACAGGGGTTGGCACCGGGGAGCTGTTTTTT | CASSVGTGVGTGELFF
TRBJ1-5 | NA | TRBV28 | NA | TGTGCCAGCAGTTTAGGTCAGGGTAGCAATCAGCCCCAGCATTTT | CASSLGQGSNQPQHF
TRBJ1-4 | NA | TRBV9 | NA | TGTGCCAGCAGCGGCGCCGGGACAACCGAAAAACTGTTTTTT | CASSGAGTTEKLFF
TRBJ2-5 | once | TRBV18 | NA | TGTGCCAGCTCACCAGTCAGGGGCGGCGAGACCCAGTACTTC | CASSPVRGGETQYF
TRBJ1-1 | NA | TRBV28 | TRBD1 | TGTGCCAGCAGTCACAGGGGTCGGGTCGGCACTGAAGCTTTCTTT | CASSHRGRVGTEAFF
TRBJ1-4 | NA | TRBV4-3 | NA | TGCGCCAGCAGCCAAGATTCGGGGGTTTGGGTTCGTGAAAAACTGTTTTTT | CASSQDSGVWVREKLFF
TRBJ2-1 | NA | TRBV6-2/TRBV6-3 | TRBD1 | TGTGCCAGCAGTGGACAGGGTTGGAATGAGCAGTTCTTC | CASSGQGWNEQFF
TRBJ2-5 | NA | TRBV7-8 | TRBD1 | TGTGCCAGCAGCTACCAGACAGGGGAGGAGACCCAGTACTTC | CASSYQTGEETQYF
TRBJ2-7 | NA | TRBV27 | NA | TGTGCCAGCAGTTTAAGTTACGAGTTCTCCTACGAGCAGTACTTC | CASSLSYEFSYEQYF
TRBJ2-7 | NA | TRBV21-1 | NA | TGTGCCAGCAGCAAGAGTGAGGGCAGATCCTACGAGCAGTACTTC | CASSKSEGRSYEQYF
TRBJ2-5 | NA | TRBV15 | TRBD2 | TGTGCCACCAGAAGAACTAGCGGGAGGGCCTCGGCAGAGACCCAGTACTTC | CATRRTSGRASAETQYF
TRBJ2-1 | NA | TRBV29-1 | TRBD2 | TGCAGCGTTGAAGTCAGCGGGAGGGGCTACAATGAGCAGTTCTTC | CSVEVSGRGYNEQFF
TRBJ2-1 | NA | TRBV10-3 | TRBD2 | TGTGCCATCAGTGTCTACGGGGGGGGGACTCTTTTCTCCTACAATGAGCAGTTCTTC | CAISVYGGGTLFSYNEQFF